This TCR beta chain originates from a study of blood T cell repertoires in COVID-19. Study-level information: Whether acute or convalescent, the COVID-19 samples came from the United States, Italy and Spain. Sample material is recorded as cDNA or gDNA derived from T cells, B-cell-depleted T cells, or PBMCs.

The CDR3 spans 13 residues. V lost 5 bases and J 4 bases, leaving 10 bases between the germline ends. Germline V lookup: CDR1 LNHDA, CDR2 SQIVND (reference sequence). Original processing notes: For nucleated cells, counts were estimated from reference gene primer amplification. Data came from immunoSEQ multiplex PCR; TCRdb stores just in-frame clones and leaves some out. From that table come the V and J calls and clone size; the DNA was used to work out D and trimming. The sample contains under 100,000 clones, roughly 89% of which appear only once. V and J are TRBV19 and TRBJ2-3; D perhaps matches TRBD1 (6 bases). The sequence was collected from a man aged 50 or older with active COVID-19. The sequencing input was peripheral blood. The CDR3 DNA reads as TGTGCCAGTAGTTTCAGACAGGCAGATACGCAGTATTTT. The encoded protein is CASSFRQADTQYF.